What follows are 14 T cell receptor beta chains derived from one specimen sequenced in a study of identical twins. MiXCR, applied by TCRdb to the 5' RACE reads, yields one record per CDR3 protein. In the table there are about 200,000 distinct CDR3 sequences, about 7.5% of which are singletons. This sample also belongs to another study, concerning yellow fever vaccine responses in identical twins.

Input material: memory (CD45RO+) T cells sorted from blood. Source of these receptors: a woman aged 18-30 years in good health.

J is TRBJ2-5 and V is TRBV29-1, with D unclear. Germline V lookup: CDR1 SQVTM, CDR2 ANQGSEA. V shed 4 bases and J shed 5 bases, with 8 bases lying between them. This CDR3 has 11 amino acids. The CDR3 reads CSVVNGETQYF. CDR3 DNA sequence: TGCAGCGTTGTGAATGGGGAGACCCAGTACTTC.

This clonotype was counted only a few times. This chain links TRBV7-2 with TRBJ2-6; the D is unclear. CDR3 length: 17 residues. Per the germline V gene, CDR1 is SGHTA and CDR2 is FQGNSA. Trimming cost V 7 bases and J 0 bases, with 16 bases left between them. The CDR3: CASTRRPSNSGANVLTF. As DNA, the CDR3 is TGTGCCAGCACCCGACGGCCTTCAAACTCTGGGGCCAACGTCCTGACTTTC.

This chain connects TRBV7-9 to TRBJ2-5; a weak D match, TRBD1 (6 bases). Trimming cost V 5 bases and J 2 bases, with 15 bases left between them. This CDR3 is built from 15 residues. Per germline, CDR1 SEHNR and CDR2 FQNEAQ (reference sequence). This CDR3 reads CASSTPTGPQETQYF. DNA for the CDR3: TGTGCCAGCAGCACCCCGACAGGTCCTCAAGAGACCCAGTACTTC.

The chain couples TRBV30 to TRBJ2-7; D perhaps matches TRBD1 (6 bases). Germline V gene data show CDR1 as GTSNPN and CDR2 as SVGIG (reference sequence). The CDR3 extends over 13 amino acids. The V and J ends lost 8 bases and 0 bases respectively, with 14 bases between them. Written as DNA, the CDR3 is TGTGCCGGTACAGGGTCCTTCTCCTACGAGCAGTACTTC. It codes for CAGTGSFSYEQYF.

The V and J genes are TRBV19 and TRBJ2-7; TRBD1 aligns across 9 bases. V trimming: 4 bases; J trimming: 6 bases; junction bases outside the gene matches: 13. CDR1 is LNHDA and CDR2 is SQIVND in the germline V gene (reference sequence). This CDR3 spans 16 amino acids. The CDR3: CASSKQGALTPAEQYF. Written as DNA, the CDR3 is TGTGCCAGTAGTAAACAGGGGGCTTTAACCCCTGCCGAGCAGTACTTC.

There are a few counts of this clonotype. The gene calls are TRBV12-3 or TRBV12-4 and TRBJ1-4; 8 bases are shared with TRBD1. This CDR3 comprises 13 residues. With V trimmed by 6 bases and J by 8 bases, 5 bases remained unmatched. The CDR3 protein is CASSRRQGEKLFF. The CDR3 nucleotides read TGTGCCAGCAGCCGAAGACAGGGGGAAAAACTGTTTTTT.

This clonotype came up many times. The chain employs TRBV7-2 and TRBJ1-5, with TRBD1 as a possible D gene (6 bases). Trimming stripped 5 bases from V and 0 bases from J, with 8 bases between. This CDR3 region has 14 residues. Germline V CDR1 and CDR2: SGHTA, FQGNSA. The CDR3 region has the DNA TGTGCCAGCAGCCCGGACAGTAGCAATCAGCCCCAGCATTTT. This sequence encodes CASSPDSSNQPQHF.

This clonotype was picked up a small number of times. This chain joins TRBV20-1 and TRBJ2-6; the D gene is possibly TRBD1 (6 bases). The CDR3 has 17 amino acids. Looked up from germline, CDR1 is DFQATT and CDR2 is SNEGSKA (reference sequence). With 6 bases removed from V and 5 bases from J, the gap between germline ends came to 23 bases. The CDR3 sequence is CSAIPPGRQGWANVLTF. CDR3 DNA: TGCAGTGCCATCCCGCCCGGGCGGCAGGGGTGGGCCAACGTCCTGACTTTC.

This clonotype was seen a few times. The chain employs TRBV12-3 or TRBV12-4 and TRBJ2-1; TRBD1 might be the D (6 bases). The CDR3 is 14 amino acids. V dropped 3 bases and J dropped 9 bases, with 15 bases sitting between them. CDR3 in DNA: TGTGCCAGCAGTTTCGGGCAGGGGATGAGTGAGCAGTTCTTC. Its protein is CASSFGQGMSEQFF.

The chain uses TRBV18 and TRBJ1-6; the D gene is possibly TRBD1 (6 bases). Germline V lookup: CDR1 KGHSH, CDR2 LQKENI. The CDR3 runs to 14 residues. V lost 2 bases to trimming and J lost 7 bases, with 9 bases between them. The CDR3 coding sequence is TGTGCCAGCTCACCAGCAGGGGTCAATTCACCCCTCCACTTT. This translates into CASSPAGVNSPLHF.

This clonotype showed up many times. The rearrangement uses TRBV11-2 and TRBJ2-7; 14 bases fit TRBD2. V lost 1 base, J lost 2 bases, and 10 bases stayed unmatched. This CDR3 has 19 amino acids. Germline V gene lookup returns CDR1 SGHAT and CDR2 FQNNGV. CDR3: CASSLGLGTSGRVPYEQYF. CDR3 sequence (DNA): TGTGCCAGCAGCTTAGGACTCGGGACTAGCGGGAGAGTCCCCTACGAGCAGTACTTC.

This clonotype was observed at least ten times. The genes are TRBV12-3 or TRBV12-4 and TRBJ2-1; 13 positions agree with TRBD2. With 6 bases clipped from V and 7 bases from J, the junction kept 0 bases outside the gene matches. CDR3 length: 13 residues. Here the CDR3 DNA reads TGTGCCAGCAGACTAGCGGGGGGGAATGAGCAGTTCTTC. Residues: CASRLAGGNEQFF.

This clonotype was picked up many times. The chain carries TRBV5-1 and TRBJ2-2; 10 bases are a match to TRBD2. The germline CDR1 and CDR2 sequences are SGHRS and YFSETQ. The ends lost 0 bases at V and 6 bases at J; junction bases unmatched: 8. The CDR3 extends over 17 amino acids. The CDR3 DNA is TGCGCCAGCAGCTTGGTTGCAGGGACTAGCGTCCCCGGGGAGCTGTTTTTT. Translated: CASSLVAGTSVPGELFF.

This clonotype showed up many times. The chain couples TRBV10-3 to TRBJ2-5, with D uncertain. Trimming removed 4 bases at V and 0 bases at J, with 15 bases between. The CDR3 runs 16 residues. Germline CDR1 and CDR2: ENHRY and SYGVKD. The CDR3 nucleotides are TGTGCCATCAGTGGTGGTGTGTCCTTTTACCAAGAGACCCAGTACTTC. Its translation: CAISGGVSFYQETQYF.